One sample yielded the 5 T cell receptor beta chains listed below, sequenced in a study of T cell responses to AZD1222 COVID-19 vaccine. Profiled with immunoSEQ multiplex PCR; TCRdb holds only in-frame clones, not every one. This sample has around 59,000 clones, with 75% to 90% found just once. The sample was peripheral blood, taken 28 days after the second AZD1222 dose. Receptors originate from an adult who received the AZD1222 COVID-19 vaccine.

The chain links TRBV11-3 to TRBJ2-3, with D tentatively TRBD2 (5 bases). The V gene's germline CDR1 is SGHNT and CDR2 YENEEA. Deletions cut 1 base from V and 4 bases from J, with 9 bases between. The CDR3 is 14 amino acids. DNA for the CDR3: TGTGCCAGCAGCTTAGCGGGATTTGCAGATACGCAGTATTTT. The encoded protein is CASSLAGFADTQYF.

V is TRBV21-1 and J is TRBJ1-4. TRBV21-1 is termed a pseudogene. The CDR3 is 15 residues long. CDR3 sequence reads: CASSTRAGEEEKLFF. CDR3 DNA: TGTGCCAGCAGCACTCGGGCGGGGGAGGAAGAAAAACTGTTTTTT.

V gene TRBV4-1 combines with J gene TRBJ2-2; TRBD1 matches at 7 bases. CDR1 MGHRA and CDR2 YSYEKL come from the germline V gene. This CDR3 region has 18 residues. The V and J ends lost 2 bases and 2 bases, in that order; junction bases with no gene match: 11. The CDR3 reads CASSQPPDRALNTGELFF. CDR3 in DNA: TGCGCCAGCAGCCAACCCCCCGACAGGGCTCTCAACACCGGGGAGCTGTTTTTT.

The chain's CDR3 is CASSLQRNTEAFF. CDR3 DNA sequence: TGTGCCAGCAGCTTGCAGCGGAACACTGAAGCTTTCTTT. The J gene is TRBJ1-1, the V gene TRBV11-1, with D hard to call. Per germline, CDR1 SGHAT and CDR2 FQDESV (reference sequence). V lost 3 bases and J lost 1, with 6 bases in between. The CDR3 runs 13 residues.

For the CDR3, the DNA is TGCAGCGCCCGAGGACAGGGCGGAACTGAAGCTTTCTTT. This translates into CSARGQGGTEAFF. J is TRBJ1-1 and V is TRBV29-1; 8 bases are a match to TRBD1. The J segment lost 5 bases and the V segment lost 7 bases, leaving 9 bases of the junction unmatched. This CDR3 has 13 amino acids. Germline V gene data show CDR1 as SQVTM and CDR2 as ANQGSEA.